This TCR beta chain was identified during a study of shared clonotypes between healthy human individuals. Every one of the donors was a Caucasian adult that lived in Nashville, Tennessee. To note about this clone: What it recognizes is unknown.

Study outcomes and limitations: Sample collection involved blood only; tissue repertoires are likely different.

The data were produced by immunoSEQ multiplex PCR, yet TCRdb's version contains in-frame clones alone and is incomplete. The table lists 2 million to 2.5 million clones, roughly 94% of them singletons. Sequenced material: naive CD4+ T cells sorted from blood. Subset of the sample: CD45RA+ positively selected. This receptor was identified in a man aged 18 to 29 in good health.

CDR3 DNA: TGTGCCAGTAGTATGGAACAGGCAGTCGCAGAGCCCCAGCATTTT. Its translation is CASSMEQAVAEPQHF. This chain links TRBV19 with TRBJ1-5, with D possibly TRBD1 on 5 matching bases. CDR1 is LNHDA, CDR2 SQIVND, per germline (reference sequence). Trimming took 3 bases from V and 8 from J, leaving 17 bases between them. The CDR3 has 15 residues.